This record looks at one T cell receptor beta chain sequence and its context. What it binds is not known. The source of the sample is a study of radiotherapy plus CTLA-4 blockade in lung cancer. Lung cancer patients with chemo-refractory metastatic non-small-cell disease were given focal radiation plus CTLA-4 blockade with ipilimumab. Only in-frame clones appear in the TCRdb table, and some are missing; sequencing was by immunoSEQ multiplex PCR. The sample yields over 80,000 clones, 80% to 90% seen once. Points from the study as a whole: There was expansion of tumor-derived TCR clones in blood after radiotherapy plus ipilimumab.

Sample: peripheral blood, taken from a patient treated with radiotherapy plus ipilimumab. This receptor was taken from a human donor with non-small cell lung cancer who had stable disease on radiotherapy plus ipilimumab.

The CDR3 loop is CASSLARAAGGHTGELFF. The DNA of the CDR3 is TGTGCCAGCAGCTTAGCCCGCGCGGCGGGGGGGCACACCGGGGAGCTGTTTTTT. The J gene is TRBJ2-2, the V gene TRBV11-3, with 9 bases that match TRBD2. The J segment lost 3 bases and the V segment lost 1 base, leaving 9 bases of the junction unmatched. This CDR3 has 18 residues. The germline V gene encodes CDR1 SGHNT and CDR2 YENEEA.